This T cell receptor (beta chain) was captured in a study of blood T cell repertoires in COVID-19 (dated by TCRdb to between 2020 and 2021). Turning to the overall study: Samples covering the acute and convalescent phases of COVID-19 were provided by collaborators in the United States, Italy and Spain. Where available, HLA class I and class II types were obtained from metadata supplied by the sample provider rather than from assay-based typing. A freely available public database, intended as a resource for researchers studying the immune response to SARS-CoV-2, is where the repertoires were released. Deeply sampled blood TCRbeta repertoires from subjects exposed to, actively infected with, or recovered from COVID-19 were included in the dataset. The prospective study material was composed of cDNA or gDNA derived from T cells, B-cell-depleted T cells, or PBMCs. Samples were obtained from the ongoing ImmuneRACE study (first 160 participants) and from about 1,300 subjects provided by 6 global collaborators. Nearly every sample came with metadata listing a de-identified subject ID, COVID-19 status, age in years and sex.

TCRbeta CDR3 regions were amplified from genomic DNA using the immunoSEQ Assay, a bias-controlled multiplex PCR. Per the original workflow: The number of nucleated cells in each sample was estimated from the amplification of reference gene primers within the assay. To quantify the absolute abundance of each unique TCRbeta CDR3 rearrangement, sequence reads were collapsed and filtered. For each sample, productive Simpson clonality was calculated as the square root of Simpson's diversity index over productive rearrangements. The clones in this table, taken by TCRdb from immuneACCESS, are in-frame only. Not every clone is retained; where verified, under half of the shortfall comes from an unresolved V gene, and the cause of the rest is unknown. V, J and clone size reflect that table, while D and trimming were determined from the DNA. The sample table lists under 200,000 clones, roughly 86% of them with a count of one. The biggest ten clones account for 3% to 4% of the sample.

Collaborating institutions collected whole blood in K2EDTA tubes following their own protocols. For TCRbeta analysis, collaborators shipped samples as frozen whole blood, isolated PBMCs, or DNA extracted from either of those sample types. The junction shows trimming of 5 bases on V and 3 bases on J, plus 16 bases between the germline ends. From a lookup of the germline V gene (reference sequence), CDR1 and CDR2 are MNHNY and SVGAGI. Including the terminal cysteine and phenylalanine, the CDR3 comprises 15 residues. Kept here is only the CDR3 DNA, which spans 45 bases and is read in frame from base 1. A note on this clone: Its antigen remains unidentified. No base quality information exists; no much larger clone differs at one position.

Broader findings and caveats from the paper: The amount of clinical and demographic metadata varied by source and participant and was provided uncurated.

The source of this sequence is a man in his 70s with acute or convalescent COVID-19. Source material: peripheral blood. The sequence joins TRBV6-6 to TRBJ1-2; the D gene cannot be resolved reliably. Here the CDR3 is given as CASSPRGKIDYGYTF. The DNA is as follows: TGTGCCAGCAGTCCCCGAGGGAAAATTGACTATGGCTACACCTTC.